One and the same sample provided the 28 T cell receptor beta chains below, sequenced in a study of T cells in Graves' hyperthyroidism and ophthalmopathy. RNA transcripts gave rise to amplified TCR beta CDR3 regions. Primed by the HTBI set, a first-round RT-PCR was run on the TCR CDR3. TCRdb re-derived calls from the multiplex PCR reads in MiXCR, one entry per CDR3 protein. The table has 300,000 to 400,000 distinct CDR3 sequences, 15% to 20% seen once; the top ten hold roughly two fifths. Sequenced: blood. These TCRs come from a man younger than 35 with Graves' ophthalmopathy.

This chain links TRBV5-1 with TRBJ1-5, with D hard to call. Trimming left V 0 bases short and J 2 bases short, with 12 bases between. CDR1 and CDR2 from the germline V gene are SGHRS and YFSETQ. This CDR3 region has 16 residues. For the CDR3, the DNA is TGCGCCAGCAGCTTGGCCCCGGCCCCGGGCAATCAGCCCCAGCATTTT. Translation: CASSLAPAPGNQPQHF.

This clonotype occurred a few times. The chain couples TRBV6-1 to TRBJ2-3; D possibly corresponds to TRBD1 (6 bases). The CDR3 has 15 amino acids. Looked up from germline, CDR1 is MNHNS and CDR2 is SASEGT. V shed 11 bases and J shed 0 bases, with 18 bases lying between them. The CDR3 bases are TGTGCCTGCACGGACAGCGGACCTAGCACAGATACGCAGTATTTT. Translation gives CACTDSGPSTDTQYF.

The sample holds many counts of this clonotype. The J gene is TRBJ2-5, the V gene TRBV12-3 or TRBV12-4; no definite D call. V gave up 5 bases and J gave up 2 bases, with 12 bases separating them. This CDR3 region has 14 residues. This CDR3 is CASSGPGSQETQYF. In DNA, the CDR3 is TGTGCCAGCAGTGGACCAGGTTCTCAAGAGACCCAGTACTTC.

The chain has TRBV5-1 and TRBJ2-2, with 9 nucleotides matching TRBD1. This CDR3 comprises 18 residues. Trimming took 2 bases from V and 4 from J; bases not matched to a gene: 12. In germline, CDR1 is SGHRS, CDR2 YFSETQ. CDR3 sequence: CASSLGTGHRRGTGELFF. The CDR3 bases are TGCGCCAGCAGCTTAGGGACAGGGCACCGCCGGGGCACCGGGGAGCTGTTTTTT.

The chain has TRBV2 and TRBJ2-7, with a weak D call TRBD1 (5 bases). Trimming cost V 5 bases and J 1 base, with 9 bases left between them. The CDR3 sequence is 13 residues long. Germline CDR1 SNHLY, CDR2 FYNNEI. The CDR3 DNA is TGTGCCAGCAGTCGGACATTTTCCTACGAGCAGTACTTC. This gives the protein CASSRTFSYEQYF.

This sequence joins TRBV20-1 and TRBJ2-7; 10 positions match TRBD2. Germline lookup yields CDR1 DFQATT and CDR2 SNEGSKA (reference sequence). The CDR3 spans 15 residues. Germline trimming cut 7 bases from V and 0 bases from J; bases unmatched to any gene: 9. The CDR3 here is CSVTMLAGVSYEQYF. DNA of the CDR3: TGCAGTGTTACGATGCTAGCGGGGGTCTCCTACGAGCAGTACTTC.

This chain joins TRBV5-1 and TRBJ2-4, with D unresolved. Per the germline V gene, CDR1 is SGHRS and CDR2 is YFSETQ. V was trimmed by 1 base and J by 5 bases, leaving 7 bases between them. The CDR3 contains 13 residues. CDR3 nucleotides: TGCGCCAGCAGCTTGAATGGGGAAAACATTCAGTACTTC. Amino acid sequence: CASSLNGENIQYF.

This clonotype was seen ten or more times. This sequence joins TRBV2 and TRBJ2-7; D may correspond to TRBD1 or TRBD2 (5 bases each). Germline-derived CDR1 and CDR2 are SNHLY and FYNNEI. The CDR3 is made up of 14 amino acids. Trimming cost V 4 bases and J 7 bases, with 17 bases left between them. This CDR3 is CASSAFGVGEEQYF. The CDR3 coding sequence is TGTGCCAGCAGTGCCTTCGGAGTGGGGGAAGAGCAGTACTTC.

This clonotype has at least ten counts. The chain joins TRBV6-2 or TRBV6-3 to TRBJ1-2; D gene unclear. V lost 5 bases and J lost 4, with 11 bases in between. The CDR3 has 13 amino acids. Germline lookup yields CDR1 MNHEY and CDR2 SVGEGT. The CDR3 bases are TGTGCCAGCAGTGTCGACGGATTCTATGGCTACACCTTC. It is translated as CASSVDGFYGYTF.

This clonotype was seen at least ten times. V is TRBV6-1 and J is TRBJ2-5; 7 bases agree with TRBD2. Looked up from germline, CDR1 is MNHNS and CDR2 is SASEGT. This CDR3 has 16 amino acids. The trim removed 1 base at V and 1 base at J, leaving 6 bases unmatched. As DNA, the CDR3 is TGTGCCAGCAGTGAAGTGGGCGGGGGAACCCAAGAGACCCAGTACTTC. Its protein is CASSEVGGGTQETQYF.

This clonotype was recorded at least ten times. The gene calls are TRBV20-1 and TRBJ1-2, with 8 bases matching TRBD1. Losses at the gene ends were 3 bases for V and 3 bases for J; bases not matched to a gene: 6. The CDR3 has 14 amino acids. Germline V lookup: CDR1 DFQATT, CDR2 SNEGSKA (reference sequence). CDR3 loop: CSARDRELYYGYTF. For the CDR3, the DNA is TGCAGTGCTAGGGACAGGGAGCTTTACTATGGCTACACCTTC.

The chain couples TRBV28 to TRBJ2-5; 7 nucleotides match TRBD2. Germline CDR1 MDHEN, CDR2 SYDVKM. This CDR3 is 18 amino acids long. After removal of 6 bases from V and 2 bases from J, the junction contained 18 bases not matched to a gene. CDR3 sequence (DNA): TGTGCCAGCAGACGGCTCTCAGGGTACGGAGCGGGGCAAGAGACCCAGTACTTC. Protein: CASRRLSGYGAGQETQYF. The full variable domain, its missing parts supplied by reference TRBV28 and TRBJ2-5, is DVKVTQSSRYLVKRTGEKVFLECVQDMDHENMFWYRQDPGLGLRLIYFSYDVKMKEKGDIPEGYSVSREKKERFSLILESASTNQTSMYLCASRRLSGYGAGQETQYFGPGTRLLVL.

This clonotype was counted at least ten times. The chain has TRBV6-1 and TRBJ2-5, with D maybe TRBD1 (5 bases). Germline values: CDR1 MNHNS, CDR2 SASEGT. V dropped 8 bases and J dropped 2 bases, with 9 bases sitting between them. The CDR3 runs to 12 residues. The CDR3 DNA sequence: TGTGCCAGCGGACACAGACAAGAGACCCAGTACTTC. Amino acids: CASGHRQETQYF.

This clonotype was seen ten or more times. The chain employs TRBV7-8 and TRBJ2-7, with a tentative D call TRBD1 (6 bases). This CDR3 has 14 amino acids. Germline CDR1 SGHVS, CDR2 FQNEAQ. V was pared by 5 bases and J by 3 bases, with 14 bases between. CDR3: CASSHGQMRYEQYF. CDR3 coding DNA: TGTGCCAGCAGCCACGGACAGATGCGCTACGAGCAGTACTTC.

The sample holds a few counts of this clonotype. The conserved phenylalanine or tryptophan is not found at the CDR3 terminus, so this likely reflects a read error. The chain links TRBV5-1 to TRBJ1-1; TRBD1 aligns across 7 bases. Trimming at V came to 4 bases and at J to 0 bases, leaving 6 bases not matched to a gene. Germline-derived CDR1 and CDR2 are SGHRS and YFSETQ. The CDR3 runs 15 residues. The CDR3 spells CASSDPDRVNTEAFL. The CDR3 DNA reads as TGCGCCAGCAGCGACCCTGACAGGGTGAACACTGAAGCTTTCCTT.

This rearrangement joins TRBV9 to TRBJ2-1, with 7 positions matching TRBD2. The CDR3 covers 16 residues. V gave up 0 bases and J gave up 6 bases; unmatched junction bases: 9. Germline CDR1 reads SGDLS; CDR2 reads YYNGEE. CDR3 in amino acids: CASSVVRGGLVNEQFF. The CDR3 region has the DNA TGTGCCAGCAGCGTAGTTAGGGGAGGGCTGGTCAATGAGCAGTTCTTC.

This clonotype has ten or more counts. This chain uses TRBV5-1 with TRBJ1-2, with D maybe TRBD1 (5 bases). Germline loops: CDR1 SGHRS, CDR2 YFSETQ. This CDR3 contains 13 residues. The V end was cut by 2 bases, the J end by 8 bases, with 13 bases between. Here the CDR3 reads CASSFVRGDGYTF. CDR3 nucleotides: TGCGCCAGCAGCTTTGTAAGGGGAGACGGCTACACCTTC.

This clonotype was detected many times. The chain is built from TRBV7-9 and TRBJ2-7, with a tentative D call TRBD1 (6 bases). V gave up 5 bases and J gave up 4 bases, with 12 bases separating them. The CDR3 contains 13 residues. Per germline, CDR1 SEHNR and CDR2 FQNEAQ (reference sequence). This CDR3 is CASSARTGYEQYF. The CDR3 DNA sequence: TGTGCCAGCAGCGCAAGAACAGGGTACGAGCAGTACTTC. The full variable domain, completed using reference TRBV7-9 and TRBJ2-7, is DTGVSQNPRHKITKRGQNVTFRCDPISEHNRLYWYRQTLGQGPEFLTYFQNEAQLEKSRLLSDRFSAERPKGSFSTLEIQRTEQGDSAMYLCASSARTGYEQYFGPGTRLTVT.

This clonotype occurred a few times. The rearrangement links TRBV9 to TRBJ1-1; D unclear. CDR1 is SGDLS and CDR2 is YYNGEE in the germline V gene. V shed 3 bases and J shed 8 bases, with 11 bases lying between them. CDR3 size: 12 residues. The CDR3 loop reads CASSARPGEAFF. For the CDR3, the DNA is TGTGCCAGCAGCGCCCGCCCGGGCGAAGCTTTCTTT.

This clonotype occurred many times. The chain is built from TRBV28 and TRBJ1-1; D unresolved. The length of the CDR3 is 14 residues. Germline V lookup: CDR1 MDHEN, CDR2 SYDVKM. V was cut by 5 bases and J by 10 bases, with 20 bases left in between. The CDR3 nucleotides are TGTGCCAGCAGTCCTCCCGGGATTGCCCTTGGAGCTTTCTTT. It encodes CASSPPGIALGAFF.

As to this clonotype: Possible read error: a much larger clone is one base away. The chain employs TRBV9 and TRBJ1-1, with 9 bases that match TRBD1. CDR1 SGDLS and CDR2 YYNGEE come from the germline V gene. The CDR3 totals 16 residues. CDR3 residues: CVSSLTGGRGYTEAFF. The CDR3 bases are TGTGTCAGCAGCCTGACAGGGGGGAGAGGTTACACTGAAGCTTTCTTT.

This sequence joins TRBV13 and TRBJ2-1; possible D gene TRBD2, 5 bases. This CDR3 is built from 16 residues. Germline V gene sequence: CDR1 PRHDT, CDR2 FYEKMQ (reference sequence). The V end was cut by 5 bases, the J end by 0 bases, with 14 bases between. CDR3 nucleotide sequence: TGTGCCAGCAGCAACGAGCCGGGGAGCTCCTACAATGAGCAGTTCTTC. Its translation: CASSNEPGSSYNEQFF. Using reference TRBV13 and TRBJ2-1 for the parts outside the CDR3, the full variable domain is AAGVIQSPRHLIKEKRETATLKCYPIPRHDTVYWYQQGPGQDPQFLISFYEKMQSDKGSIPDRFSAQQFSDYHSELNMSSLELGDSALYFCASSNEPGSSYNEQFFGPGTRLTVL.

This clonotype was counted between two and nine times. The V gene is TRBV27, the J gene TRBJ2-2, with TRBD1 matching 10 bases. There are 15 residues in the CDR3. V gave up 8 bases and J gave up 4 bases; unmatched junction bases: 7. Germline V gene data show CDR1 as MNHEY and CDR2 as SMNVEV (reference sequence). The CDR3 DNA follows: TGTGCCAGCCGCTTCGGGACAGGGGTCACCGGGGAGCTGTTTTTT. Encoded protein: CASRFGTGVTGELFF.

This clonotype was seen at least ten times. The chain combines TRBV20-1 with TRBJ2-3, with 9 nucleotides matching TRBD2. CDR1 DFQATT and CDR2 SNEGSKA come from the germline V gene (reference sequence). The V gene end was trimmed by 7 bases and the J gene end by 6 bases; junction bases not matched to a gene: 5. This CDR3 has 12 amino acids. As DNA, the CDR3 is TGCAGTGGGGCTAGCGGGGTTGATACGCAGTATTTT. This sequence encodes CSGASGVDTQYF.

This clonotype appeared a few times. This sequence joins TRBV9 and TRBJ2-3; D ambiguous. The CDR3 contains 18 residues. V was trimmed by 4 bases and J by 0 bases, leaving 21 bases between them. CDR1 SGDLS and CDR2 YYNGEE come from the germline V gene. The CDR3 is CASSLIGGKFASTDTQYF. CDR3 DNA: TGTGCCAGCAGCCTCATAGGTGGGAAATTTGCTAGCACAGATACGCAGTATTTT.

This clonotype occurred a few times. The rearrangement uses TRBV5-4 and TRBJ2-3; 11 bases line up with TRBD2. This CDR3 is built from 16 residues. The germline gives CDR1 SGHNT, CDR2 YYREEE (reference sequence). V was clipped by 4 bases and J by 2 bases; unmatched bases: 6. The CDR3 nucleotides are TGTGCCAGCAGCACTAGCGGGGGAGGTTACACAGATACGCAGTATTTT. Its translation: CASSTSGGGYTDTQYF.

This clonotype appeared many times. CDR3 sequence (DNA): TGTGCCAGCTCAACGACTAGCGGGGGGGATCCGGATACGCAGTATTTT. Translating gives CASSTTSGGDPDTQYF. The chain couples TRBV18 to TRBJ2-3; 14 bases align to TRBD2. J gave up 6 bases and V 5 bases, and 7 bases lay outside the gene matches. CDR3 length: 16 residues. The germline V gene encodes CDR1 KGHSH and CDR2 LQKENI.

This clonotype showed up many times. The V call is TRBV3-1, the J call TRBJ2-5, with D perhaps matching TRBD1 (6 bases). CDR3 length: 15 residues. V was shortened by 4 bases and J by 1 base, with 13 bases between the two germline ends. Germline CDR1 and CDR2: LGHDT and YNNKEL (reference sequence). CDR3 bases: TGTGCCAGCAGCCTACCGACAGGCTCCCAAGAGACCCAGTACTTC. It yields the protein CASSLPTGSQETQYF.